This entry lists 10 T cell receptor beta chains sequenced from one sample in a study of Ad26.COV2.S vaccination and SARS-CoV-2 variants. Specified treatment: over 15 received Ad26.COV2.S at low or high dose, single or two shots; 5 received placebo; per-sample allocation not given. It was on day 63 after the first vaccine or placebo injection that samples were taken. Repertoires were generated with immunoSEQ multiplex PCR, while TCRdb's copy carries only in-frame clones and drops some. The sample carries under 250,000 clones, 87% recorded once. The sequences come from peripheral blood, collected in a trial of Ad26.COV2.S vaccine versus placebo. These TCRs come from a person between 18 and 65 years old who received the Ad26.COV2.S COVID-19 vaccine or a placebo.

The chain links TRBV6-5 to TRBJ2-3; no definite D call. Germline-derived CDR1 and CDR2 are MNHEY and SVGAGI. V was clipped by 1 base and J by 2 bases, with 13 bases between them. The CDR3 is 16 amino acids. As DNA, the CDR3 is TGTGCCAGCAGTTACTTCGGTAGCTTGGACACAGATACGCAGTATTTT. This translates into CASSYFGSLDTDTQYF.

The chain recombines TRBV4-3 with TRBJ2-2; D possibly matches TRBD1 or TRBD2 (5 bases each). CDR3 length: 16 amino acids. Germline CDR1 LGHNA, CDR2 YSLEER. V was trimmed by 2 bases and J by 5 bases, leaving 15 bases between them. This CDR3 is CASSQSPQGGTGELFF. Written as DNA, the CDR3 is TGCGCCAGCAGCCAATCACCGCAGGGCGGGACCGGGGAGCTGTTTTTT.

The chain links TRBV4-1 to TRBJ2-1; TRBD2 might be the D (6 bases). The V end was cut by 2 bases, the J end by 2 bases, with 16 bases between. Germline values: CDR1 MGHRA, CDR2 YSYEKL. There are 17 residues in the CDR3. CDR3 sequence: CASSQPPPRLAYNEQFF. CDR3 bases: TGCGCCAGCAGCCAACCACCTCCGAGACTAGCCTACAATGAGCAGTTCTTC.

This clone was detected only a few times. The rearrangement joins TRBV5-4 to TRBJ2-7; 15 positions agree with TRBD2. Germline loops: CDR1 SGHNT, CDR2 YYREEE (reference sequence). Trimming took 0 bases from V and 1 from J; bases not matched to a gene: 11. This CDR3 has 20 residues. CDR3 amino acids: CASSLAPGLAGGPLSYEQYV. The CDR3 DNA reads TGTGCCAGCAGCTTGGCCCCTGGACTAGCGGGAGGGCCGCTTTCCTACGAGCAGTACGTC.

CDR3: CASSPRGLQNTEAFF. As DNA, the CDR3 is TGTGCCAGCTCACCACGGGGACTGCAGAACACTGAAGCTTTCTTT. The rearrangement links TRBV18 to TRBJ1-1; TRBD1 is a possible D gene (5 bases). This CDR3 contains 15 residues. Germline lookup yields CDR1 KGHSH and CDR2 LQKENI. V lost 1 base and J 1 base, leaving 10 bases between the germline ends.

This chain links TRBV5-5 with TRBJ1-2; D might be TRBD1 (6 bases). This CDR3 comprises 14 residues. Trimming stripped 4 bases from V and 2 bases from J, with 12 bases between. CDR1 SGHKS and CDR2 YYEKEE come from the germline V gene (reference sequence). CDR3 amino acids: CASSRDRQNYGYTF. The CDR3 nucleotides read TGTGCCAGCAGCAGAGACAGGCAAAACTATGGCTACACCTTC. The variable domain in full, with the rest retrieved from reference TRBV5-5 and TRBJ1-2, is DAGVTQSPTHLIKTRGQQVTLRCSPISGHKSVSWYQQVLGQGPQFIFQYYEKEERGRGNFPDRFSARQFPNYSSELNVNALLLGDSALYLCASSRDRQNYGYTFGSGTRLTVV.

The chain combines TRBV14 with TRBJ2-5; the match to TRBD2 covers 16 bases. J gave up 3 bases and V 2 bases, and 12 bases lay outside the gene matches. Germline CDR1 reads SGHDN; CDR2 reads FVKESK. The CDR3 totals 20 residues. CDR3 DNA: TGTGCCAGCAGCCAACTCTTTTATCCGGGACTAGCGGGAGGGGAAGAGACCCAGTACTTC. This encodes CASSQLFYPGLAGGEETQYF.

This clone occurred once. The rearrangement joins TRBV9 to TRBJ1-3; no firm D call. The V and J ends lost 1 base and 7 bases respectively, with 15 bases between them. CDR1 is SGDLS and CDR2 is YYNGEE in the germline V gene. The CDR3 totals 15 residues. The CDR3 is CASSVNGEAGNTIYF. The CDR3 nucleotides read TGTGCCAGCAGCGTAAACGGAGAGGCCGGGAACACCATATATTTT.

The chain combines TRBV27 with TRBJ1-2; possible D gene TRBD1, 6 bases. CDR1 is MNHEY, CDR2 SMNVEV, per germline (reference sequence). The CDR3 is 15 residues long. The V gene lost 2 bases and the J gene lost 5 bases, with 15 bases spanning the gap. DNA of the CDR3: TGTGCCAGCAGTTTAGGAACAGGGAGCGTGTATGGCTACACCTTC. This gives the protein CASSLGTGSVYGYTF.

The CDR3 DNA is TGTGCTAGTGGTTTGGGACAGGCCCGCTACAATGAGCAGTTCTTC. Protein sequence: CASGLGQARYNEQFF. V is TRBV12-5 and J is TRBJ2-1, with a weak D call TRBD1 (6 bases). CDR3 size: 15 residues. Germline V lookup: CDR1 LGHNT, CDR2 FRNRAP. The ends were cut back, 1 base at V and 3 bases at J, with 10 bases in the middle. The complete variable domain, with remaining parts taken from reference TRBV12-5 and TRBJ2-1, reads DARVTQTPRHKVTEMGQEVTMRCQPILGHNTVFWYRQTMMQGLELLAYFRNRAPLDDSGMPKDRFSAEMPDATLATLKIQPSEPRDSAVYFCASGLGQARYNEQFFGPGTRLTVL.